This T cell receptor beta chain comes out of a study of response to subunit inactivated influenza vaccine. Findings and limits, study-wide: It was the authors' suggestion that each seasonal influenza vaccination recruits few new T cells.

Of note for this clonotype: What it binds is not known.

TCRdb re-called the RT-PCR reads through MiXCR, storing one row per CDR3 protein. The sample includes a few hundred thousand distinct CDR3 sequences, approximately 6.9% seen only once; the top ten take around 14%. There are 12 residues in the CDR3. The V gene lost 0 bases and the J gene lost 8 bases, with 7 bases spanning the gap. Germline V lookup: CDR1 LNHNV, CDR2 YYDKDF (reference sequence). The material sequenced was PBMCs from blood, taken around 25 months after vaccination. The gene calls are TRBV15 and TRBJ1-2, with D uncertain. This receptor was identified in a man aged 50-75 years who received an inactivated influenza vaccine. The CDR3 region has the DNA TGTGCCACCAGCAGAGATAACCGCGGCTACACCTTC. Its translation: CATSRDNRGYTF.